Shown below are 10 T cell receptor beta chains from a single sample sequenced in a study of blood T cell repertoires in COVID-19. Sequenced by immunoSEQ multiplex PCR; TCRdb stores in-frame clones only, minus some. The sample gives a few hundred thousand clones, 82% of which show up once; around 3.3% is in the top ten. The sequencing input was peripheral blood. The origin of the receptors is a woman younger than 30 with acute or convalescent COVID-19.

The J gene is TRBJ2-7, the V gene TRBV5-6, with 9 bases lining up with TRBD1. CDR1 is SGHDT, CDR2 YYEEEE, per germline. V dropped 2 bases and J dropped 2; count of bases not matched to a gene: 2. The CDR3 sequence is 14 residues long. The CDR3, as DNA: TGTGCCAGCAGCTTTACAGGGGGCACCTACGAGCAGTACTTC. Residues: CASSFTGGTYEQYF.

In nucleotides, the CDR3 is TGTGCCAGCAGCCCAAGAACTCCGGGACAGGGGGCGCCTGGGGCCAACGTCCTGACTTTC. It yields the protein CASSPRTPGQGAPGANVLTF. The rearrangement uses TRBV9 and TRBJ2-6, with 12 bases identical to TRBD1. CDR3 length: 20 residues. J lost 2 bases, V lost 4 bases, and 13 bases had no gene match. Germline values: CDR1 SGDLS, CDR2 YYNGEE.

The chain links TRBV7-9 to TRBJ2-3; TRBD2 is a possible D gene (5 bases). The germline CDR1 and CDR2 sequences are SEHNR and FQNEAQ (reference sequence). The CDR3 totals 15 residues. Trimming took 5 bases from V and 0 from J, leaving 12 bases between them. DNA for the CDR3: TGTGCCAGCAGCGCCTTCGGGGAGAGCACAGATACGCAGTATTTT. Its translation: CASSAFGESTDTQYF.

The chain is built from TRBV12-3 or TRBV12-4 and TRBJ2-4, with a possible D match to TRBD1 (8 bases). CDR3 length: 13 residues. Trimming stripped 4 bases from V and 14 bases from J, with 18 bases between. CDR3 loop: CASSSTRTGREYF. Written as DNA, the CDR3 is TGTGCCAGCAGTTCCACCCGGACAGGGAGGGAGTACTTC.

This clone was counted between two and nine times. The chain combines TRBV21-1 with TRBJ1-2. TRBV21-1 is shown as a pseudogene. CDR3 length equals 13 residues. The CDR3 DNA sequence: TGTGCCAGCACCCACCGGGATAACTATGGCTACACCTTC. Protein product: CASTHRDNYGYTF.

V is TRBV19 and J is TRBJ2-5, with 9 positions matching TRBD2. The CDR3 is made up of 15 amino acids. Germline V lookup: CDR1 LNHDA, CDR2 SQIVND (reference sequence). V lost 3 bases to trimming and J lost 5 bases; unmatched junction nucleotides: 7. CDR3 loop: CASSIIAGVVETQYF. Written as DNA, the CDR3 is TGTGCCAGTAGTATTATAGCGGGAGTCGTGGAGACCCAGTACTTC. Drawing the rest from reference TRBV19 and TRBJ2-5, the complete variable domain is DGGITQSPKYLFRKEGQNVTLSCEQNLNHDAMYWYRQDPGQGLRLIYYSQIVNDFQKGDIAEGYSVSREKKESFPLTVTSAQKNPTAFYLCASSIIAGVVETQYFGPGTRLLVL.

This chain uses TRBV5-1 with TRBJ2-7; 9 positions agree with TRBD2. CDR1 is SGHRS, CDR2 YFSETQ, per germline. Trimming at V came to 0 bases and at J to 0 bases, leaving 1 base not matched to a gene. This CDR3 region has 15 residues. The CDR3 spells CASSLGLAASYEQYF. CDR3 nucleotide sequence: TGCGCCAGCAGCTTGGGACTAGCGGCCTCCTACGAGCAGTACTTC.

The rearrangement links TRBV10-3 to TRBJ2-1, with 13 bases matching TRBD2. The J segment lost 7 bases and the V segment lost 4 bases, leaving 7 bases of the junction unmatched. The V gene's germline CDR1 is ENHRY and CDR2 SYGVKD. The CDR3 is 16 amino acids. In DNA, the CDR3 is TGTGCCATCAGTGTGGTCCCGACTAGCGGGAGGAATGAGCAGTTCTTC. It yields the protein CAISVVPTSGRNEQFF.

This clone turned up a few times. The chain links TRBV30 to TRBJ1-5; 8 positions agree with TRBD1. Per the germline V gene, CDR1 is GTSNPN and CDR2 is SVGIG (reference sequence). V shed 5 bases, J shed 2 bases, and the junction held 2 bases outside the gene matches. This CDR3 is 13 amino acids long. CDR3 coding DNA: TGTGCCTGGGGACAGGGCGGCAATCAGCCCCAGCATTTT. Amino acids: CAWGQGGNQPQHF.

The chain is built from TRBV5-1 and TRBJ2-5; D not resolved. The V end lost 0 bases, the J end lost 4 bases, and 10 bases lay between the germline ends. The CDR3 is 14 residues long. In germline, CDR1 is SGHRS, CDR2 YFSETQ. CDR3 in DNA: TGCGCCAGCAGCTTGGGGCTAGAAGGAGAGACCCAGTACTTC. This sequence encodes CASSLGLEGETQYF.